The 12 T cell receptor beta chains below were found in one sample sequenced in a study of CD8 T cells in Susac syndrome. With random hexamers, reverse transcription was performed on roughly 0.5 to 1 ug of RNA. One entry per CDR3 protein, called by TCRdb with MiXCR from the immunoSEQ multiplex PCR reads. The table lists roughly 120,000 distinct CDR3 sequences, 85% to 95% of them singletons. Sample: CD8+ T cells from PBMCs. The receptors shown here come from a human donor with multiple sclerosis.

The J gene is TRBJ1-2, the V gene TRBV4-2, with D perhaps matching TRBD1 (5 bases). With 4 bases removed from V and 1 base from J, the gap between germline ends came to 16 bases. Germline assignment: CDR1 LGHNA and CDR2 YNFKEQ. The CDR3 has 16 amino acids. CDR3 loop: CASSLGTGTHNYGYTF. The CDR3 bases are TGTGCCAGCAGCCTGGGCACCGGGACGCATAACTATGGCTACACCTTC.

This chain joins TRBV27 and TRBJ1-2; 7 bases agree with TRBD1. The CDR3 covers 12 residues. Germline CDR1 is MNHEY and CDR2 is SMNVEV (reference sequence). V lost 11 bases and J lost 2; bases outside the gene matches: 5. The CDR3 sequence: CASGQTNYGYTF. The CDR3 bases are TGTGCCTCGGGACAGACAAACTATGGCTACACCTTC.

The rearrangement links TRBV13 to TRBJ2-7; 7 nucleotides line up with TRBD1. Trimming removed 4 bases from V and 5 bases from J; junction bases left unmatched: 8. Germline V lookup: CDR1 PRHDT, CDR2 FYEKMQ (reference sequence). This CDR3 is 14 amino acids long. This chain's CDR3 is CASSSRQGKNEQYV. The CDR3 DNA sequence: TGTGCCAGCAGCTCCCGACAGGGAAAGAACGAGCAGTACGTC.

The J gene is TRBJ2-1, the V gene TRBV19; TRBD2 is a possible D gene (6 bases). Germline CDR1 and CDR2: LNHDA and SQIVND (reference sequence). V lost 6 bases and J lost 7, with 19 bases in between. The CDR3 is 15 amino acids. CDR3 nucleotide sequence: TGTGCCAGTAGCTCCCCGGGGGACGGCATGAATGAGCAGTTCTTC. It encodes CASSSPGDGMNEQFF.

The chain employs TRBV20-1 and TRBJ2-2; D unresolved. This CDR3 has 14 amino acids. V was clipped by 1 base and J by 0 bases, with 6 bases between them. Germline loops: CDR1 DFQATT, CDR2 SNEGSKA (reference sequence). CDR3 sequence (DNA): TGCAGTGCTAGAGTTGACTCGAACACCGGGGAGCTGTTTTTT. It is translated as CSARVDSNTGELFF.

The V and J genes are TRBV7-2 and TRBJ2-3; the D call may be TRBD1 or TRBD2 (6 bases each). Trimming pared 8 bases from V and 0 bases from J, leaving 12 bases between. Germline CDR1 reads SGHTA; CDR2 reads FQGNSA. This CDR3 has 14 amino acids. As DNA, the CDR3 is TGTGCCAGCTTCGGGGGCACTAGCACAGATACGCAGTATTTT. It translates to CASFGGTSTDTQYF.

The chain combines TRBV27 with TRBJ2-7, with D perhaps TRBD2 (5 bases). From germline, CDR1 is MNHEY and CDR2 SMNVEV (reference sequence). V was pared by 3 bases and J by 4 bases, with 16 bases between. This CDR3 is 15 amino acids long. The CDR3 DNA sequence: TGTGCCAGCAGTTTTCTGGTCGGGAACGTATACGAGCAGTACTTC. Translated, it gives CASSFLVGNVYEQYF.

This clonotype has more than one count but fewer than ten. CDR3 nucleotide sequence: TGTGCCAGCAGTTTCTACAGGGCCGATACGCAGTATTTT. It yields the protein CASSFYRADTQYF. The V gene is TRBV6-1, the J gene TRBJ2-3; TRBD1 is a possible D gene (6 bases). The length of the CDR3 is 13 residues. Germline assignment: CDR1 MNHNS and CDR2 SASEGT. The V end lost 5 bases, the J end lost 6 bases, and 12 bases lay between the germline ends.

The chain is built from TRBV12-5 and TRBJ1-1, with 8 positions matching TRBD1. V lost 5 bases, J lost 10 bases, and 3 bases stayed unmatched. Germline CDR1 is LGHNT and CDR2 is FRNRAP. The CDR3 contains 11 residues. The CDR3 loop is CASGPDRVAFF. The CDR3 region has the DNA TGTGCTAGTGGTCCGGACAGGGTAGCTTTCTTT.

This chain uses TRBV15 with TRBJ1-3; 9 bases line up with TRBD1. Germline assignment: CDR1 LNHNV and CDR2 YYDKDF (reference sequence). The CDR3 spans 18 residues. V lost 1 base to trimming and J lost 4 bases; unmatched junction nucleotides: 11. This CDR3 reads CATSRATLQGASGNTIYF. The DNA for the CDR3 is TGTGCCACCAGCAGAGCGACCCTACAGGGGGCTTCGGGAAACACCATATATTTT.

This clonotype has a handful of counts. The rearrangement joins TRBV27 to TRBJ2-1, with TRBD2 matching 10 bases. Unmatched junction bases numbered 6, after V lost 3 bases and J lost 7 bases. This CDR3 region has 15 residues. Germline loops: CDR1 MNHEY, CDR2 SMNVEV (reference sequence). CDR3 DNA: TGTGCCAGCAGTTTGGGCCTAGCGGGAGTGAATGAGCAGTTCTTC. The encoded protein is CASSLGLAGVNEQFF.

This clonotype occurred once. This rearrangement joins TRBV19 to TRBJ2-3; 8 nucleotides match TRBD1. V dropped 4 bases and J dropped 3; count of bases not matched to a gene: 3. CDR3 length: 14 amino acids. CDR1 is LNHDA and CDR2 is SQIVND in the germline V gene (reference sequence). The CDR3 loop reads CASSRTGRTDTQYF. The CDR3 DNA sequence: TGTGCCAGTAGTAGGACAGGGAGAACAGATACGCAGTATTTT.